This T cell receptor (beta chain) emerged from a study of immune evolution from preneoplasia to lung adenocarcinoma. Study overall: HLA loss of heterozygosity: about 7% AIS, about 15% MIA, 30% to 35% ADC, none AAH.

Points from the study as a whole: T cell clonality was higher in KRAS-mutant than EGFR-mutant or wild-type nodules. Top clone frequencies peaked in normal lung, apparently declining through invasive adenocarcinoma.

Patients had resection in Japan or China between 2014 and 2017. As regards this clone: Its specificity is unknown.

TCRdb's copy holds only in-frame clones and misses some; the assay was immunoSEQ multiplex PCR. Here the sample spans under 8,500 clones, roughly 79% being singletons. The CDR3 is 14 residues long. Germline loops: CDR1 SGHTA, CDR2 FQGNSA. Trimming removed 5 bases from V and 0 bases from J, with 5 bases in between. This TCR derives from a person aged 45 to 59 with lung adenocarcinoma. The sequenced material came from FFPE invasive lung adenocarcinoma tissue. The J gene is TRBJ2-6, the V gene TRBV7-2; D is unclear. In nucleotides, the CDR3 is TGTGCCAGCAGCAGACGCTCTGGGGCCAACGTCCTGACTTTC. Protein sequence: CASSRRSGANVLTF.